A selection of T cell receptor beta chains follows, all from one sample in a study of OX40 agonist ivuxolimab in advanced cancers. Repertoires were generated with immunoSEQ multiplex PCR, while TCRdb's copy carries only in-frame clones and drops some. The sample records 75,000 to 95,000 clones, 89% being singletons. This sample comprised CD4+ or CD8+ T cells sorted from blood, obtained in a trial of the OX40 agonist ivuxolimab. Source of these receptors: an adult with an advanced solid tumor such as melanoma, head and neck, liver or kidney cancer. The CDR3 runs from the conserved cysteine through the conserved F or W.

TRBV6-6 | CASSYYGQGQETQYF
TRBV23-1 | CASSPRHYNEQFF
TRBV7-4 | CASSFFSFNSGNTIYF
TRBV7-7 | CASSLRTANTEAFF
TRBV10-3 | CAISESNLGRASYEQYF
TRBV28 | CASSSGTETYEQYF
TRBV5-4 | CASSSRTSVVEQYF
TRBV27 | CASSTNRGRVRFEKLFF
TRBV7-9 | CASTRTSGRGETQYF
TRBV5-1 | CASSTGDSWLKTQYF
TRBV7-2 | CASSSGLRGGLYEQYF
TRBV13 | CASSLGPTTFAYNEQFF
TRBV28 | CASRDREIKYF
TRBV28 | CASIGVETRNEKLFF
TRBV10-3 | CAISEAFSGANVLTF
TRBV5-1 | CASSLTGQTYEQYF
TRBV19 | CASKGRRRTNEKLFF
TRBV6-6 | CASSYGTGSTDQPQHF
TRBV7-2 | CASSLMSGRAYEQYF
TRBV10-3 | CAISEGQGYTGELFF
TRBV6-1 | CASSTMGRVDEQFF
TRBV5-1 | CASSFIGTGEGGTQYF
TRBV19 | CASSHLSTVPGANVLTF
TRBV10-2 | CASSDPGADTQYF
TRBV15 | CATSRDGKENEKLFF
TRBV25-1 | CASSVGQGFNSPLHF
TRBV18 | CASSPLGTGPQETQYF
TRBV18 | CASSPLQQETQYF
TRBV7-9 | CASSLTGTDSFFSGNTIYF
TRBV19 | CASESYNEQFF
TRBV18 | CASSPSSGGETQYF
TRBV9 | CASSTGGGNNEQFF
TRBV2 | CASRSPGRRYEQYF
TRBV27 | CASSLMQGFWLFF
TRBV28 | CASRLYNGELFF
TRBV20-1 | CSAWRGDEQYF
TRBV19 | CASSAGDEQYF
TRBV28 | CASSPPGGQRESEQYF
TRBV5-1 | CASSLEGASNTEAFF
TRBV5-6 | CASSPGLAGGTDTQYF
TRBV6-1 | CASSLDRAAIYF
TRBV7-3 | CASSPQGAGGELFF
TRBV4-2 | CASSQDGGMNTEAFF
TRBV2 | CASSERTRFTDTQYF
TRBV19 | CASSVGDEQYF
TRBV6-4 | CASSRRGGRDTQYF
TRBV15 | CATSREYPGLAGADTQYF
TRBV9 | CASSVRGLSNTGELFF
TRBV28 | CASSSFRQGFQYSNQPQHF
TRBV5-1 | CASSLAGPYGAPLHF
TRBV9 | CASSSRDREQETQYF
TRBV13 | CASSHRGGLVYEQYF
TRBV11-2 | CASSSPRQGNTEAFF
TRBV27 | CASSLRGRTDTQYF